Below are 31 T cell receptor beta chains sequenced from a single sample in a study of T cell responses to AZD1222 COVID-19 vaccine. This table comes from immunoSEQ multiplex PCR, and its TCRdb copy is limited to in-frame clones, with some not included. The sample includes around 100,000 clones, 88% seen only once; the top ten take roughly 2%. Sequences were derived from peripheral blood, sampled on day 0 of AZD1222 vaccination. All receptors come from an adult in good health.

The V and J genes are TRBV7-3 and TRBJ2-1; D is possibly TRBD1 (7 bases). Trimming removed 6 bases at V and 10 bases at J, with 13 bases between. In germline, CDR1 is SGHTA, CDR2 FQGTGA. The CDR3 covers 12 residues. The CDR3 loop is CASSWGDREQFF. In DNA form, the CDR3 reads TGTGCCAGCAGTTGGGGGGACAGAGAGCAGTTCTTC.

This chain links TRBV27 with TRBJ2-1; 10 bases align to TRBD1. Germline assignment: CDR1 MNHEY and CDR2 SMNVEV (reference sequence). After removal of 5 bases from V and 7 bases from J, the junction contained 11 bases not matched to a gene. The length of the CDR3 is 16 residues. The CDR3, as DNA: TGTGCCAGCAGTCCTCAGGACAGGGGGATAAAAAATGAGCAGTTCTTC. It yields the protein CASSPQDRGIKNEQFF.

The V gene is TRBV3-1 (or the pseudogene TRBV3-2), the J gene TRBJ2-3; 8 bases fit TRBD2. V gave up 4 bases and J gave up 3 bases; unmatched junction bases: 12. CDR1 LGHDT and CDR2 YNNKEL come from the germline V gene (reference sequence). The CDR3 sequence is 17 residues long. The CDR3 coding sequence is TGTGCCAGCAGCCTATCAACGACGAGCGGGAGTACAGATACGCAGTATTTT. Amino acid sequence: CASSLSTTSGSTDTQYF.

V gene TRBV15 combines with J gene TRBJ2-1; TRBD2 aligns across 12 bases. Germline CDR1 LNHNV, CDR2 YYDKDF (reference sequence). V lost 2 bases and J lost 2; bases outside the gene matches: 7. This CDR3 is built from 18 residues. The CDR3 DNA reads TGTGCCACCAGCAGAACGACCGGACTAGCGGGACCCTACAATGAGCAGTTCTTC. This codes for CATSRTTGLAGPYNEQFF.

The chain has TRBV5-5 and TRBJ1-1; 7 nucleotides line up with TRBD1. CDR3 size: 16 residues. Germline V lookup: CDR1 SGHKS, CDR2 YYEKEE (reference sequence). Trimming at V came to 3 bases and at J to 1 base, leaving 9 bases not matched to a gene. This chain's CDR3 is CASSSDRAYPNTEAFF. The CDR3 DNA sequence: TGTGCCAGCAGCTCCGACAGGGCTTATCCGAACACTGAAGCTTTCTTT.

The chain recombines TRBV7-9 with TRBJ2-3, with D perhaps matching TRBD2 (7 bases). This CDR3 is 16 amino acids long. Germline V gives CDR1 SEHNR, CDR2 FQNEAQ (reference sequence). Trimming took 4 bases from V and 6 from J, leaving 20 bases between them. CDR3 sequence: CASSSPERGRADTQYF. Here the CDR3 DNA reads TGTGCCAGCAGCTCACCAGAAAGGGGGAGGGCCGATACGCAGTATTTT.

The chain couples TRBV18 to TRBJ2-7; possibly TRBD2 for D (6 bases). The germline CDR1 and CDR2 sequences are KGHSH and LQKENI. This CDR3 is 13 amino acids long. Trimming removed 4 bases at V and 5 bases at J, with 12 bases between. The CDR3 sequence is CASSLGGANEQYF. CDR3 nucleotides: TGTGCCAGCTCACTCGGAGGGGCGAACGAGCAGTACTTC.

The V gene is TRBV5-1, the J gene TRBJ2-1; possible D gene TRBD2, 6 bases. The germline V gene has CDR1 SGHRS and CDR2 YFSETQ. The V and J ends lost 5 bases and 5 bases respectively, with 14 bases between them. The CDR3 has 14 residues. The CDR3 loop is CASRSGTVDNEQFF. In DNA form, the CDR3 reads TGCGCCAGCAGGAGTGGGACTGTGGACAATGAGCAGTTCTTC.

The chain joins TRBV11-2 to TRBJ1-5; TRBD1 aligns across 7 bases. After removal of 4 bases from V and 5 bases from J, the junction contained 8 bases not matched to a gene. The CDR3 has 15 residues. Germline CDR1 is SGHAT and CDR2 is FQNNGV. CDR3 nucleotide sequence: TGTGCCAGCAGCTCCGGGACAGCCGCGGATCAGCCCCAGCATTTT. Translation gives CASSSGTAADQPQHF.

This chain links TRBV25-1 with TRBJ1-5, with 9 bases lining up with TRBD1. The V and J ends lost 8 bases and 1 base, in that order; junction bases with no gene match: 6. CDR3 size: 15 residues. Germline CDR1 and CDR2: MGHDK and SYGVNS. The CDR3 here is CASAPGTGSNQPQHF. Here the CDR3 DNA reads TGTGCCAGCGCCCCCGGGACAGGGAGCAATCAGCCCCAGCATTTT.

This clone showed up just once. The V call is TRBV27, the J call TRBJ2-5, with D possibly being TRBD1 (5 bases). Germline V lookup: CDR1 MNHEY, CDR2 SMNVEV (reference sequence). The CDR3 has 16 amino acids. Trimming removed 2 bases at V and 2 bases at J, with 15 bases between. The CDR3 sequence: CASSLLPQGKQETQYF. CDR3 in DNA: TGTGCCAGCAGTTTACTCCCGCAGGGAAAACAAGAGACCCAGTACTTC.

The rearrangement joins TRBV28 to TRBJ1-2, with 7 bases fitting TRBD1. V dropped 5 bases and J dropped 4; count of bases not matched to a gene: 4. Germline V CDR1 and CDR2: MDHEN, SYDVKM. The CDR3 has 13 residues. CDR3 residues: CASSLGDSYGYTF. The CDR3 coding sequence is TGTGCCAGCAGTCTCGGGGACAGCTATGGCTACACCTTC.

This clone appeared a few times. The rearrangement uses TRBV19 and TRBJ2-1; 12 bases match TRBD2. The CDR3 runs to 15 residues. V shed 7 bases, J shed 8 bases, and the junction held 9 bases outside the gene matches. Germline assignment: CDR1 LNHDA and CDR2 SQIVND (reference sequence). DNA for the CDR3: TGTGCCAGTATACCTAGCGGGAGGGCCGGCGATGAGCAGTTCTTC. Residues: CASIPSGRAGDEQFF.

CDR3 DNA sequence: TGTGCCAGCAGCCCAGCAGGAGGACTAGAGGCGTACTTC. It encodes CASSPAGGLEAYF. J is TRBJ2-7 and V is TRBV5-4, with 7 bases lining up with TRBD2. Germline V gives CDR1 SGHNT, CDR2 YYREEE (reference sequence). J gave up 12 bases and V 4 bases, and 13 bases lay outside the gene matches. There are 13 residues in the CDR3.

V usage is TRBV15 and J usage is TRBJ2-5, with D possibly matching TRBD1 (5 bases). Trimming pared 5 bases from V and 2 bases from J, leaving 15 bases between. The CDR3 totals 15 residues. In germline, CDR1 is LNHNV, CDR2 YYDKDF (reference sequence). The chain's CDR3 is CATSPRAPGQETQYF. The CDR3 DNA is TGTGCCACCAGCCCCAGGGCTCCGGGTCAAGAGACCCAGTACTTC.

This clone was observed a few times. V usage is TRBV7-2 and J usage is TRBJ2-2; 14 nucleotides line up with TRBD2. This CDR3 has 17 residues. CDR1 and CDR2 (germline): SGHTA, FQGNSA. J lost 7 bases, V lost 5 bases, and 9 bases had no gene match. The CDR3 is CASSPLGGLAGVGELFF. The DNA for the CDR3 is TGTGCCAGCAGCCCCCTGGGGGGACTAGCGGGAGTCGGGGAGCTGTTTTTT.

This rearrangement joins TRBV27 to TRBJ2-5; D possibly corresponds to TRBD2 (5 bases). Looked up from germline, CDR1 is MNHEY and CDR2 is SMNVEV (reference sequence). CDR3 size: 13 residues. Trimming shortened V by 3 bases and J by 1 base, and 6 bases separated the two germline ends. Written as DNA, the CDR3 is TGTGCCAGCAGTTTCACTAGCCAAGAGACCCAGTACTTC. Translated: CASSFTSQETQYF.

The J gene is TRBJ2-7, the V gene TRBV18; 7 positions match TRBD2. Germline V CDR1 and CDR2: KGHSH, LQKENI. This CDR3 spans 16 amino acids. Germline trimming cut 4 bases from V and 4 bases from J; bases unmatched to any gene: 13. The CDR3 sequence is CASSLSGVGFLYEQYF. In nucleotides, the CDR3 is TGTGCCAGCTCACTAAGCGGGGTCGGTTTCTTATACGAGCAGTACTTC.

This chain uses TRBV4-3 with TRBJ2-1, with no clear D. Trimming left V 4 bases short and J 5 bases short, with 9 bases between. There are 13 residues in the CDR3. CDR1 and CDR2 from the germline V gene are LGHNA and YSLEER. CDR3 in DNA: TGCGCCAGCAGCCGCACTAACAACAATGAGCAGTTCTTC. Protein: CASSRTNNNEQFF.

This clone was detected only a few times. This chain links TRBV28 with TRBJ2-7; D gene unclear. The CDR3 totals 13 residues. Germline values: CDR1 MDHEN, CDR2 SYDVKM. Trimming took off 7 bases at V and 0 bases at J, with 10 bases between the two ends. CDR3 amino acids: CASKRVFSYEQYF. CDR3 sequence (DNA): TGTGCCAGCAAACGAGTTTTCTCCTACGAGCAGTACTTC.

V usage is TRBV6-5 and J usage is TRBJ2-5; 8 bases fit TRBD2. The CDR3 extends over 14 amino acids. CDR1 MNHEY and CDR2 SVGAGI come from the germline V gene. Trimming removed 2 bases from V and 4 bases from J; junction bases left unmatched: 3. For the CDR3, the DNA is TGTGCCAGCAGTTACATTACTAGCGGAGAGACCCAGTACTTC. Translation gives CASSYITSGETQYF.

The V gene is TRBV7-6, the J gene TRBJ1-1; D remains unclear. V lost 2 bases to trimming and J lost 1 base, with 5 bases between them. CDR3 length equals 13 residues. Germline CDR1 SGHVS, CDR2 FNYEAQ. CDR3 region: CASSLRQNTEAFF. The CDR3 DNA reads as TGTGCCAGCAGCTTACGGCAGAACACTGAAGCTTTCTTT.

This chain joins TRBV27 and TRBJ1-1; 10 nucleotides match TRBD1. J gave up 3 bases and V 6 bases, and 7 bases lay outside the gene matches. Germline CDR1 and CDR2: MNHEY and SMNVEV (reference sequence). The CDR3 is made up of 15 amino acids. Here the CDR3 reads CASRPDRGRYTEAFF. As DNA, the CDR3 is TGTGCCAGCAGACCAGACAGGGGGCGATACACTGAAGCTTTCTTT.

V is TRBV6-6 and J is TRBJ1-5; D not resolved. Deletions cut 2 bases from V and 5 bases from J, with 16 bases between. Germline values: CDR1 MNHNY, CDR2 SVGAGI (reference sequence). This CDR3 region has 16 residues. The CDR3, as DNA: TGTGCCAGCAGTTACCCCGCCCCAGGCGGGGATCAGCCCCAGCATTTT. This sequence encodes CASSYPAPGGDQPQHF.

The chain has TRBV27 and TRBJ1-6; D is uncertain. Germline CDR1 MNHEY, CDR2 SMNVEV (reference sequence). This CDR3 spans 14 amino acids. Between the trimmed V and J ends, which lost 6 bases and 4 bases, there was a span of 10 bases. The CDR3 spells CASSPTPYNSPLHF. The DNA of the CDR3 is TGTGCCAGCAGCCCGACACCATATAATTCACCCCTCCACTTT.

The chain couples TRBV5-1 to TRBJ2-5; D not resolved. There are 13 residues in the CDR3. The V and J ends lost 4 bases and 2 bases respectively, with 9 bases between them. Germline V CDR1 and CDR2: SGHRS, YFSETQ. CDR3 nucleotides: TGCGCCAGCAGCCCAACCGTACAAGAGACCCAGTACTTC. Its protein is CASSPTVQETQYF. The whole variable domain, filled in from reference TRBV5-1 and TRBJ2-5, reads KAGVTQTPRYLIKTRGQQVTLSCSPISGHRSVSWYQQTPGQGLQFLFEYFSETQRNKGNFPGRFSGRQFSNSRSEMNVSTLELGDSALYLCASSPTVQETQYFGPGTRLLVL.

The chain couples TRBV19 to TRBJ1-5; no clear D gene. This CDR3 region has 13 residues. Germline lookup yields CDR1 LNHDA and CDR2 SQIVND (reference sequence). The V and J ends lost 6 bases and 7 bases respectively, with 13 bases between them. This chain's CDR3 is CASRGDLVQPQHF. In DNA, the CDR3 is TGTGCCAGTAGGGGAGATTTAGTCCAGCCCCAGCATTTT.

This clone showed up just once. The rearrangement uses TRBV2 and TRBJ2-7, with 10 bases lining up with TRBD1. Germline CDR1 is SNHLY and CDR2 is FYNNEI. V trimming: 11 bases; J trimming: 0 bases; junction bases outside the gene matches: 4. The CDR3 totals 13 residues. For the CDR3, the DNA is TGTGCCGGACAGGGGGTGGGCTCCTACGAGCAGTACTTC. It translates to CAGQGVGSYEQYF.

The CDR3 region is CSVRIGGADTGELFF. For the CDR3, the DNA is TGCAGCGTTAGAATTGGGGGGGCCGACACCGGGGAGCTGTTTTTT. The chain joins TRBV29-1 to TRBJ2-2; perhaps TRBD2 as D (7 bases). CDR1 is SQVTM and CDR2 is ANQGSEA in the germline V gene. The length of the CDR3 is 15 residues. V was pared by 5 bases and J by 3 bases, with 16 bases between.

This clone was detected once. The gene calls are TRBV11-3 and TRBJ2-3; tentatively, D is TRBD2 (6 bases). The CDR3 runs 16 residues. Germline V gene sequence: CDR1 SGHNT, CDR2 YENEEA. V was trimmed by 4 bases and J by 2 bases, leaving 16 bases between them. In nucleotides, the CDR3 is TGTGCCAGCAGCTGGGAGAATAGCGGTACCACAGATACGCAGTATTTT. Its translation is CASSWENSGTTDTQYF.

This sequence joins TRBV24-1 and TRBJ2-1; 11 positions agree with TRBD2. Germline CDR1 is KGHDR and CDR2 is SFDVKD. The junction had 10 bases not matched to a gene; V was cut back by 3 bases and J by 1 base. This CDR3 contains 19 residues. CDR3 in amino acids: CATSDTSTSGVSSYNEQFF. Here the CDR3 DNA reads TGTGCCACCAGTGATACTTCGACTAGCGGGGTATCGTCCTACAATGAGCAGTTCTTC.